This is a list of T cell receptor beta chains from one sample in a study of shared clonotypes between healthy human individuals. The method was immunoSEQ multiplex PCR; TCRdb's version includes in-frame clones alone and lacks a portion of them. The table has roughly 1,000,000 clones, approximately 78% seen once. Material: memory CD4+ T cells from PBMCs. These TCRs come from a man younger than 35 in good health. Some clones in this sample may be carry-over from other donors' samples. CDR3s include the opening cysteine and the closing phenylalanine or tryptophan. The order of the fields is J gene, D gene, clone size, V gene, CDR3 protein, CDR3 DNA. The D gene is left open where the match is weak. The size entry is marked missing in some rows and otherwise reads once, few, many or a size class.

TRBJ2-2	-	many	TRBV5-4	CASSSRSGNSPGELFF	TGTGCCAGCAGCTCGAGGAGCGGAAACTCTCCCGGGGAGCTGTTTTTT
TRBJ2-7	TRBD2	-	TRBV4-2	CASSREREHSYEQYF	TGTGCCAGCAGCCGGGAGCGGGAGCACTCCTACGAGCAGTACTTC
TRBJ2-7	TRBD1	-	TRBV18	CASSRPGTGTSEQYF	TGTGCCAGCTCACGGCCCGGGACAGGGACCTCCGAGCAGTACTTC
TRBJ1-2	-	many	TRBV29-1	CSVSTGLDYGYTF	TGCAGCGTTTCAACAGGGCTTGACTATGGCTACACCTTC
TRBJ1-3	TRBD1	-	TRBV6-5	CASKDDRGTGNTIYF	TGTGCCAGCAAGGACGACAGGGGGACTGGAAACACCATATATTTT
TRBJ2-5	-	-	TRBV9	CASSVRPSETQYF	TGTGCCAGCAGCGTTCGGCCCTCAGAGACCCAGTACTTC
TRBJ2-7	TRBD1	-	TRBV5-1	CASSFVTGVYEQYF	TGCGCCAGCAGCTTCGTGACAGGGGTCTACGAGCAGTACTTC
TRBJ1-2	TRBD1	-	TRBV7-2	CASSLSGTASYGYTF	TGTGCCAGCAGCTTAAGCGGGACAGCCTCATATGGCTACACCTTC
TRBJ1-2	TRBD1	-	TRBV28	CASSRGPYGYTF	TGTGCCAGCAGTAGGGGGCCGTATGGCTACACCTTC
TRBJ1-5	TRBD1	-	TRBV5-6	CASSLYRGRGRQPQHF	TGTGCCAGCAGCTTGTATCGGGGGAGGGGGCGTCAGCCCCAGCATTTT
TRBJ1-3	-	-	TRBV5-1	CASSLDVSGNTIYF	TGCGCCAGCAGCTTGGACGTCTCTGGAAACACCATATATTTT
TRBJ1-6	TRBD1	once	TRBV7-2	CASSAGQGFSPLHF	TGTGCCAGCAGCGCGGGACAGGGGTTTTCACCCCTCCACTTT
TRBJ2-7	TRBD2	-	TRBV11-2	CASSLELAGAPEQYF	TGTGCCAGCAGCTTGGAATTAGCGGGAGCACCCGAGCAGTACTTC
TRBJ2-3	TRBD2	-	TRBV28	CASSFPERESYSTDTQYF	TGTGCCAGCAGTTTCCCAGAGCGGGAGAGCTATAGCACAGATACGCAGTATTTT
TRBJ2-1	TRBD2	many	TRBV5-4	CASSFYLTSAPYNEQFF	TGTGCCAGCAGCTTTTACCTGACTAGCGCACCCTACAATGAGCAGTTCTTC
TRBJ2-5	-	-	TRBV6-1	CASRAGPGTQYF	TGTGCCAGCAGGGCCGGCCCTGGGACCCAGTACTTC
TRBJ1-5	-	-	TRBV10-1	CASSGTGPARKPQHF	TGCGCCAGCAGTGGGACCGGGCCGGCTCGAAAGCCCCAGCATTTT
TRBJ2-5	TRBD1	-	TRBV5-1	CASSRGQGSEETQYF	TGCGCCAGCAGCCGCGGACAGGGATCGGAAGAGACCCAGTACTTC
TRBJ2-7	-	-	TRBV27	CASRPWGGGNEQYF	TGTGCCAGCAGACCGTGGGGTGGGGGCAACGAGCAGTACTTC
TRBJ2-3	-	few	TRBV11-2	CASSLVYRRDTDTQYF	TGTGCCAGCAGCTTAGTGTACCGGCGAGACACAGATACGCAGTATTTT
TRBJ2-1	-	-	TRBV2	CASSDADLWRGLSFF	TGTGCCAGCAGTGACGCAGACCTTTGGCGGGGACTTTCGTTCTTC
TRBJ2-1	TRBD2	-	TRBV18	CASSPGEGQANEQFF	TGTGCCAGCTCACCAGGGGAGGGCCAGGCGAATGAGCAGTTCTTC
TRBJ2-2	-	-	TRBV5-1	CASSLMQADVTGELFF	TGCGCCAGCAGCTTGATGCAGGCCGATGTTACCGGGGAGCTGTTTTTT
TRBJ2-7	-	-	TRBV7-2	CASSLGRQYYEQYF	TGTGCCAGCAGCTTAGGTCGGCAGTACTACGAGCAGTACTTC
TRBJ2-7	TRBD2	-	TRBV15	CATSRAASGSLRYEQYF	TGTGCCACCAGCAGAGCGGCTAGCGGGAGCTTACGCTACGAGCAGTACTTC
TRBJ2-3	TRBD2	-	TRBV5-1	CASSSAGGPGTQYF	TGCGCCAGCAGCTCGGCGGGAGGGCCCGGTACGCAGTATTTT
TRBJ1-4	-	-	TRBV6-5	CASRRQVDNEKLFF	TGTGCCAGCAGAAGACAGGTTGATAATGAAAAACTGTTTTTT
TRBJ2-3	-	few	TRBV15	CATSRDTTKNTQYF	TGTGCCACCAGCAGAGATACGACTAAGAATACGCAGTATTTT
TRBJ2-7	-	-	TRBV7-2	CASSFQMKNEQYF	TGTGCCAGCAGCTTCCAGATGAAGAACGAGCAGTACTTC